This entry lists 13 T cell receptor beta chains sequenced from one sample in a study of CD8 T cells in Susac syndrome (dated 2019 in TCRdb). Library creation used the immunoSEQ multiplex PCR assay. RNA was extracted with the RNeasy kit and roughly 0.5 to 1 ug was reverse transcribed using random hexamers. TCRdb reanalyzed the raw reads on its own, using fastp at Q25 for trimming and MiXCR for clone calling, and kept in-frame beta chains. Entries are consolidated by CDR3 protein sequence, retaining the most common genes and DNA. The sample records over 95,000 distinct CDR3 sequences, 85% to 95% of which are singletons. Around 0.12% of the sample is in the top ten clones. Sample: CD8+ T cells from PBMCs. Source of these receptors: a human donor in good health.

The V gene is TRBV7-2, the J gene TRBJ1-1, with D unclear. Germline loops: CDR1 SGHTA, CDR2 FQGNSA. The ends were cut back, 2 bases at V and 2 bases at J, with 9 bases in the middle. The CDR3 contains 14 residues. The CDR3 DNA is TGTGCCAGCAGCTTAATGCCGAGTAACACTGAAGCTTTCTTT. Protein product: CASSLMPSNTEAFF.

DNA of the CDR3: TGTGCCAGCAGTGATCAGGGCCGAGGGGTTGAAGCTTTCTTT. This sequence encodes CASSDQGRGVEAFF. This chain joins TRBV25-1 and TRBJ1-1; perhaps TRBD1 as D (5 bases). Trimming left V 3 bases short and J 7 bases short, with 15 bases between. This CDR3 has 14 residues. The germline V gene has CDR1 MGHDK and CDR2 SYGVNS. The full variable domain, completed using reference TRBV25-1 and TRBJ1-1, is EADIYQTPRYLVIGTGKKITLECSQTMGHDKMYWYQQDPGMELHLIHYSYGVNSTEKGDLSSESTVSRIRTEHFPLTLESARPSHTSQYLCASSDQGRGVEAFFGQGTRLTVV.

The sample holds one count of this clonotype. The CDR3: CASSPGGRGGAYNSPLHF. CDR3 nucleotide sequence: TGTGCCAGCAGTCCGGGGGGACGAGGGGGAGCCTATAATTCACCCCTCCACTTT. The chain joins TRBV12-3 or TRBV12-4 to TRBJ1-6; a weak D match, TRBD1 (6 bases). The CDR3 loop spans 18 amino acids. V lost 5 bases, J lost 2 bases, and 19 bases lay in between.

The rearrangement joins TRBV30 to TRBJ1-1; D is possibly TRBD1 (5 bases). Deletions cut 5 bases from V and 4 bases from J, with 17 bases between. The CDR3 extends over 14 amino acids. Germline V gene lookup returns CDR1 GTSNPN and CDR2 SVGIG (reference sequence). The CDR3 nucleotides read TGTGCCTGGGTGCCGGGACCGAGGGGCACTGAAGCTTTCTTT. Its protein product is CAWVPGPRGTEAFF. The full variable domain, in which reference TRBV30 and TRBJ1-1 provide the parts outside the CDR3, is SQTIHQWPATLVQPVGSPLSLECTVEGTSNPNLYWYRQAAGRGLQLLFYSVGIGQISSEVPQNLSASRPQDRQFILSSKKLLLSDSGFYLCAWVPGPRGTEAFFGQGTRLTVV.

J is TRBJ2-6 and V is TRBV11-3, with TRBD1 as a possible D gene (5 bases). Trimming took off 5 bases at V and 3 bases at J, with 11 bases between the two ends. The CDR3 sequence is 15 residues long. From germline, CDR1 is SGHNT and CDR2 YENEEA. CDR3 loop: CASSPGSSGANVLTF. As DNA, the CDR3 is TGTGCCAGCAGCCCAGGGTCCAGTGGGGCCAACGTCCTGACTTTC. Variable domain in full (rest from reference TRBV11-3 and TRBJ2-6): EAGVVQSPRYKIIEKKQPVAFWCNPISGHNTLYWYLQNLGQGPELLIRYENEEAVDDSQLPKDRFSAERLKGVDSTLKIQPAELGDSAVYLCASSPGSSGANVLTFGAGSRLTVL.

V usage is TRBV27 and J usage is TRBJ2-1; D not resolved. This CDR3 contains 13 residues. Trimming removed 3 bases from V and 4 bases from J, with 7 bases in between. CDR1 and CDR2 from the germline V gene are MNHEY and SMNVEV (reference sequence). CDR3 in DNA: TGTGCCAGCAGTTTCCCTCCTTACAATGAGCAGTTCTTC. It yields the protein CASSFPPYNEQFF.

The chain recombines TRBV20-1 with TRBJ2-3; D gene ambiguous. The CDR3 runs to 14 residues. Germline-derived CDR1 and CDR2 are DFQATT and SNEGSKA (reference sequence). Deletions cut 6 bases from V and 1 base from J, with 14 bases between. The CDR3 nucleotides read TGCAGTGCCTCTGGGCAGGCGGGCACAGATACGCAGTATTTT. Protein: CSASGQAGTDTQYF.

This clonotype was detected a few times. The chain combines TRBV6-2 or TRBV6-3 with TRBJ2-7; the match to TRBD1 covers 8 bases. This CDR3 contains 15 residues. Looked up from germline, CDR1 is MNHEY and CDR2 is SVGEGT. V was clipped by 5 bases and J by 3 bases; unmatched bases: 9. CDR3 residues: CASSTRRTGSYEQYF. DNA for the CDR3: TGTGCCAGCAGTACCCGACGGACAGGGAGCTACGAGCAGTACTTC.

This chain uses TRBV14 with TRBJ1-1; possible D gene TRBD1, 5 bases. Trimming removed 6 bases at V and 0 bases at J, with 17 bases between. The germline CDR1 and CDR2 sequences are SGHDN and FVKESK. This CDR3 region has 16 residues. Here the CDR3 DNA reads TGTGCCAGCAGTCGCGTGGCAGGGAGGATGAACACTGAAGCTTTCTTT. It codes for CASSRVAGRMNTEAFF.

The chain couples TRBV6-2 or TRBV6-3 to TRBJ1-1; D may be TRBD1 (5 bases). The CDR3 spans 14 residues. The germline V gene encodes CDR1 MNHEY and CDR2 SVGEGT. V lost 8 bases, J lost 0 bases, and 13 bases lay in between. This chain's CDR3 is CASGPAGLNTEAFF. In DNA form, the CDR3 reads TGTGCCAGCGGCCCGGCAGGGTTGAACACTGAAGCTTTCTTT.

The chain's CDR3 is CATSRDLPRAANTGELFF. Written as DNA, the CDR3 is TGTGCCACCAGCAGAGATCTCCCCAGGGCAGCGAACACCGGGGAGCTGTTTTTT. V is TRBV15 and J is TRBJ2-2, with D tentatively TRBD1 (5 bases). Germline V CDR1 and CDR2: LNHNV, YYDKDF (reference sequence). The CDR3 runs to 18 residues. V shed 0 bases and J shed 0 bases, with 14 bases lying between them.

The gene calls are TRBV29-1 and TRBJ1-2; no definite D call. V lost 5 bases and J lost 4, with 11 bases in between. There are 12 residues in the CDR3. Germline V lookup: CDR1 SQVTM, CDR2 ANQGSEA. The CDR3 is CSVLGEGYGYTF. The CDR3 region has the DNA TGCAGCGTTTTGGGCGAGGGCTATGGCTACACCTTC.

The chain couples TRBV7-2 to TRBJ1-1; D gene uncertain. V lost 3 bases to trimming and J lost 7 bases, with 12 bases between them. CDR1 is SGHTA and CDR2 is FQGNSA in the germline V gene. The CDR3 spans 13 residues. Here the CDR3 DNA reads TGTGCCAGCAGCTTTCGCCCGAAGATTGAAGCTTTCTTT. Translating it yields CASSFRPKIEAFF.